This T cell receptor (beta chain) was documented in a study of response to subunit inactivated influenza vaccine. TCRdb re-analysed the RT-PCR reads in MiXCR, keeping a single row per CDR3 protein. The sample lists around 650,000 distinct CDR3 sequences, 15% to 17% occurring once. From germline, CDR1 is LNHNV and CDR2 YYDKDF (reference sequence). With V trimmed by 1 base and J by 4 bases, 4 bases remained unmatched. This CDR3 region has 15 residues. The chain employs TRBV15 and TRBJ2-7; 10 nucleotides align to TRBD1. The specimen was PBMCs from blood, collected roughly 12 days after vaccination. The TCR sequence derives from a man aged 50-59 years who received an inactivated influenza vaccine. CDR3 residues: CATSRAGTGAYEQYF. In DNA, the CDR3 is TGTGCCACCAGCAGAGCCGGGACAGGGGCATACGAGCAGTACTTC.